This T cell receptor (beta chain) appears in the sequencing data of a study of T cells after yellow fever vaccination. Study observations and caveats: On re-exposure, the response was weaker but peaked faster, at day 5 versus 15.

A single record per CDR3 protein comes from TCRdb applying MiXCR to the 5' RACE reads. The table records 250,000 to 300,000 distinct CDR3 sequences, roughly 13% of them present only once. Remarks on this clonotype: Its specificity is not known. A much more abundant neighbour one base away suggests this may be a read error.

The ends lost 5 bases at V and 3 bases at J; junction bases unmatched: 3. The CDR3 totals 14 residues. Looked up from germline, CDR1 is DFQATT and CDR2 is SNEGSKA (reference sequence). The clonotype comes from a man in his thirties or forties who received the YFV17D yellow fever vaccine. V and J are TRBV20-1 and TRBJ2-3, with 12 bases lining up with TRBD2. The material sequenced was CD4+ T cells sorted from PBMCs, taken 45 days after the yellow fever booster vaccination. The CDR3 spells CSAGTSGLTDTQYF. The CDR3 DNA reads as TGCAGTGCTGGGACTAGCGGGCTGACAGATACGCAGTATTTT.